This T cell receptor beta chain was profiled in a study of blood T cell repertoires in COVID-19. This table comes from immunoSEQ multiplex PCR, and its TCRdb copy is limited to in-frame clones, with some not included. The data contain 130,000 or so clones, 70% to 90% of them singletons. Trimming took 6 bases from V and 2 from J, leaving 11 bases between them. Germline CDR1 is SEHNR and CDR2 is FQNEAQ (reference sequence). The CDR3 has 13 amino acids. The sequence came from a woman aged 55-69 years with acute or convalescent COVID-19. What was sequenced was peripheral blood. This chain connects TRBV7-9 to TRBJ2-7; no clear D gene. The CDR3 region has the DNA TGTGCCAGCAGTCCCGGGTCAGCCTACGAGCAGTACTTC. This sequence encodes CASSPGSAYEQYF.